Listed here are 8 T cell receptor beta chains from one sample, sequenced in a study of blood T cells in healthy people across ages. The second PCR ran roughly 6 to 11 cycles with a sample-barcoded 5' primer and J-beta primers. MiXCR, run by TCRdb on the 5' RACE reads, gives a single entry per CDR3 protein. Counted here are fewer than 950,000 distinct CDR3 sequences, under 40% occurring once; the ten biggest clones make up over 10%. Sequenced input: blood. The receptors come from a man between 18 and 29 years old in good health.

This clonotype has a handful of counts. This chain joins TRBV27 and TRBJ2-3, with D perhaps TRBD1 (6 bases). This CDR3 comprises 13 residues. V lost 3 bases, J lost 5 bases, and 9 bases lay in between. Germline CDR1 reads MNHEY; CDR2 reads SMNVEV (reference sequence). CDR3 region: CASSLPRGDTQYF. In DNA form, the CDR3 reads TGTGCCAGCAGTTTGCCCAGGGGAGATACGCAGTATTTT.

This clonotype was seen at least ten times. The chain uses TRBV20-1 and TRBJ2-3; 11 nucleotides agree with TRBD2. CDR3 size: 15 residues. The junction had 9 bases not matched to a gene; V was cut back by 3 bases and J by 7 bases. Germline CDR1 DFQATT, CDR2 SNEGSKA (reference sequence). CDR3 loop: CSASYSGGVHYTQYF. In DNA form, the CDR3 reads TGCAGTGCTAGTTATAGCGGGGGGGTTCACTATACGCAGTATTTT.

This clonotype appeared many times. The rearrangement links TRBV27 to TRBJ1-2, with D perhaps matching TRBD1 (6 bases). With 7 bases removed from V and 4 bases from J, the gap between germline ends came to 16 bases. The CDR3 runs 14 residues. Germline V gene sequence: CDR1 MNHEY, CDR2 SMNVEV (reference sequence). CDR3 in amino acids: CASTPSWGAYGYTF. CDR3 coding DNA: TGTGCCAGCACCCCATCCTGGGGGGCCTATGGCTACACCTTC.

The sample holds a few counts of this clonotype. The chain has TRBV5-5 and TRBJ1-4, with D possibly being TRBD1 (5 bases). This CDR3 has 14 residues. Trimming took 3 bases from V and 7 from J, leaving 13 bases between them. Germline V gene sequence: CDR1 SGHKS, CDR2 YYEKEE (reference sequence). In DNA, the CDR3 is TGTGCCAGCAGCTCCCGAAGGGGATCTGAAAAACTGTTTTTT. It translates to CASSSRRGSEKLFF.

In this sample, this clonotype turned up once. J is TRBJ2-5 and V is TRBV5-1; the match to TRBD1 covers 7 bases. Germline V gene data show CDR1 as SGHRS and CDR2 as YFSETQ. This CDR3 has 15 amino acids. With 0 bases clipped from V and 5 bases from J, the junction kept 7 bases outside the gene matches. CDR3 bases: TGCGCCAGCAGCTTGGTTAGTACAGGGGTGGAGACCCAGTACTTC. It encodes CASSLVSTGVETQYF.

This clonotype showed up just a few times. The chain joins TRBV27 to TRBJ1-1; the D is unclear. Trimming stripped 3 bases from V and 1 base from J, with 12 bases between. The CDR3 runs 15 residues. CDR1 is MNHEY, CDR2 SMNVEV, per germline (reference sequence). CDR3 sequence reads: CASSFSTSGNTEAFF. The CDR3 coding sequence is TGTGCCAGCAGTTTTTCAACATCCGGGAACACTGAAGCTTTCTTT.

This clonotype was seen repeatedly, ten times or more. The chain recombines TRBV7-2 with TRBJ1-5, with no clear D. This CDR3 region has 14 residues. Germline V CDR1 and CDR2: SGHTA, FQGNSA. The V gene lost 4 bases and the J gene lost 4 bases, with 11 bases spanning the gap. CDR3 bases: TGTGCCAGCAGCTCGGGAGGGATAAATCAGCCCCAGCATTTT. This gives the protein CASSSGGINQPQHF.

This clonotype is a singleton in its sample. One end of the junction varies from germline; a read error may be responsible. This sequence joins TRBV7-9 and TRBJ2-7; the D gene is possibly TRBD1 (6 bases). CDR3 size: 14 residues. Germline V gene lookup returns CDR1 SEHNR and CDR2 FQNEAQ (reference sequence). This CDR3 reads CASSLVGHNYKQYF. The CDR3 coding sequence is TGTGCCAGCAGCTTAGTGGGACACAACTACAAGCAGTACTTC.